This entry is about one TCR beta chain. This sample stems from a study of T-cell memory formation after mild COVID-19. The CDR3 contains 14 residues. The germline V gene has CDR1 LGHNA and CDR2 YSLEER. The V end was cut by 1 base, the J end by 5 bases, with 11 bases between. Via MiXCR, TCRdb re-called the 5' RACE reads, giving one row per CDR3 protein. The sample lists roughly 250,000 distinct CDR3 sequences, around 15% occurring once. The rearrangement joins TRBV4-3 to TRBJ1-2; D gene ambiguous. Sequencing was carried out using PBMCs or a T cell subset sorted from them (not recorded which). This clonotype was sampled from a man aged 18-30 years who had mild COVID-19 (a few samples of this study predate the infection). Cell type and time point are not known. The DNA for the CDR3 is TGCGCCAGCAGCCAAGTCCAGCGCTTTTATGGCTACACCTTC. Encoded protein: CASSQVQRFYGYTF.